The text below deals with one TCR beta chain. Its antigen is not known. This record comes from a study of T-cell memory formation after mild COVID-19. Study-wide background: In these data, TCR clusters were largely donor specific. Study-wide points: The appearance of some responding clones in pre-infection memory suggested that cross-reactive memory joined. CD4+ contracting clones were mainly CM and EM; CD8+ ones, EMRA.

Germline V gene lookup returns CDR1 GTSNPN and CDR2 SVGIG (reference sequence). The ends were cut back, 4 bases at V and 6 bases at J, with 16 bases in the middle. This CDR3 has 13 residues. Constant-segment primers served in 5'RACE that generated TCR alpha and TCR beta cDNA libraries bearing sample barcodes and UMIs. TCRdb re-called the 5' RACE reads with MiXCR, one entry per CDR3 protein. The data show roughly 300,000 distinct CDR3 sequences, with less than 9.5% seen just once and roughly 22% held by the top ten. The genes are TRBV30 and TRBJ2-7; possibly TRBD2 for D (7 bases). The sequence was obtained from a man aged 18 to 29 who had mild COVID-19 (a few samples of this study predate the infection). Cell type and time point are not known. The sample taken for sequencing was PBMCs or a T cell subset sorted from them (not recorded which). This chain's CDR3 is CAWTWGGASEQYF. The CDR3 DNA sequence: TGTGCCTGGACATGGGGGGGCGCGTCCGAGCAGTACTTC. The full variable domain, in which reference TRBV30 and TRBJ2-7 provide the parts outside the CDR3, is SQTIHQWPATLVQPVGSPLSLECTVEGTSNPNLYWYRQAAGRGLQLLFYSVGIGQISSEVPQNLSASRPQDRQFILSSKKLLLSDSGFYLCAWTWGGASEQYFGPGTRLTVT.